This T cell receptor (beta chain) is from a study of T cells after yellow fever vaccination. Overall study results and limits: There was a small share of clonotypes that showed up in both the CD4 and CD8 compartments.

Turning to this clonotype: What it binds is unknown.

The germline V gene encodes CDR1 SQVTM and CDR2 ANQGSEA. V shed 3 bases, J shed 14 bases, and the junction held 12 bases outside the gene matches. The CDR3 is 13 amino acids. TCRdb passed the 5' RACE reads through MiXCR, listing each CDR3 protein once. The sample lists hundreds of thousands of distinct CDR3 sequences, approximately 13% occurring once. This clonotype was obtained from a man aged 25 to 40 who received the YFV17D yellow fever vaccine. The sequenced sample was PBMCs, obtained on the day of the yellow fever booster vaccination. V and J are TRBV29-1 and TRBJ2-3; 9 nucleotides match TRBD2. As DNA, the CDR3 is TGCAGCGTTGAGCGGATGGCGGGAGGGTTTGCGTATTTT. Translation: CSVERMAGGFAYF.